Sequencing of this TCR beta chain was carried out in a study of blood T cell repertoires in COVID-19. About the study: Collection of acute and convalescent COVID-19 samples took place in the United States, Italy and Spain. The cDNA or gDNA used as material had been derived from T cells, B-cell-depleted T cells, or PBMCs.

Clinical history as reported by participants underpinned cohort assignment. The CDR3 is 21 amino acids. Source study methods: Reference gene primer amplification in the assay estimated nucleated cell counts. Assay used: immunoSEQ multiplex PCR; TCRdb lists only in-frame clones, some missing. The DNA was the basis for D and trimming; V, J and clone size are from that table. The sample lists roughly 310,000 clones; 90% were seen once. This receptor was taken from a man aged 55 to 69 who had recovered from COVID-19. This chain links TRBV21-1 with TRBJ1-5; no check of the table's D call, TRBD1, against the DNA was made. TRBV21-1 is described as a pseudogene. Sample: PBMCs or T cells enriched from blood (not recorded which). The CDR3 loop reads CASSNPTGTGVHIHSNQPQHF. In nucleotides, the CDR3 is TGTGCCAGCAGCAATCCCACCGGGACAGGGGTTCATATACATAGCAATCAGCCCCAGCATTTT.